This T cell receptor beta chain appears in the sequencing data of a study of T cells in Graves' hyperthyroidism and ophthalmopathy. Overall study findings and caveats: Most expanded thyroid clonotypes above 0.001 also appeared in blood. A model using 13 V-J features told ophthalmopathy apart from stable hyperthyroidism.

This clonotype came up many times. Antigen specificity is unknown. Individuals with ophthalmopathy presented a Clinical Activity Score of at least 3, a NOSPECS grade of at least 4 and a duration under 3 months. RNA transcripts provided the source from which TCR beta CDR3 regions were amplified. HTBI primers were employed in a first-round RT-PCR of the TCR CDR3. TCRdb re-derived calls from the multiplex PCR reads in MiXCR, one entry per CDR3 protein. Of around 300,000 distinct CDR3 sequences in the sample, 22% were seen once. Trimming shortened V by 3 bases and J by 3 bases, and 9 bases separated the two germline ends. The CDR3 runs to 13 residues.

This sequence originates from a man aged 30 to 39 with Graves' ophthalmopathy. V is TRBV12-3 or TRBV12-4 and J is TRBJ2-7; tentatively, D is TRBD1 (6 bases). Specimen: blood. CDR3 protein: CASSFTDSYEQYF. The CDR3 region has the DNA TGTGCCAGCAGTTTCACGGACAGCTACGAGCAGTACTTC.